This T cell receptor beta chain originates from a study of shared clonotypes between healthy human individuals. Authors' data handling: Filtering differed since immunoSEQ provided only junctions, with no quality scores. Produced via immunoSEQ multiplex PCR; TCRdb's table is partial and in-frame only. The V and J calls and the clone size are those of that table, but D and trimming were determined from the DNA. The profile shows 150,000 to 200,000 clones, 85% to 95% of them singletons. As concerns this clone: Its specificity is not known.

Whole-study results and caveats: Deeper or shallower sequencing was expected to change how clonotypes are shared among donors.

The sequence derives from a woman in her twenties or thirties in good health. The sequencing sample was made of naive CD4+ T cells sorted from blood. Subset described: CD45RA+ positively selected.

The CDR3 DNA follows: TGTGCCAGCAGACGAGACAGGGGGACCACCTACGAGCAGTACTTC. It translates to CASRRDRGTTYEQYF. The chain is built from TRBV6-5 and TRBJ2-7, with 9 bases that match TRBD1. The V gene end was trimmed by 6 bases and the J gene end by 2 bases; junction bases not matched to a gene: 8. Germline CDR1 MNHEY, CDR2 SVGAGI. This CDR3 has 15 residues.